The T cell receptor (beta chain) under discussion was sequenced for a study of T-cell memory formation after mild COVID-19. Overall study findings and caveats: Contracting clones from day 15 to 85 showed balanced CD4/CD8; later expanders favored CD4+. In second-wave clones peaking day 37, SARS-CoV-2 specificity remained unconfirmed. The CD4+ clones that contracted clustered mainly within CM and EM, and the CD8+ clones concentrated in EMRA.

Germline V gene sequence: CDR1 SEHNR, CDR2 FQNEAQ (reference sequence). CDR3 size: 17 residues. J gave up 3 bases and V 3 bases, and 7 bases lay outside the gene matches. A remark on this clonotype: The antigen is not known.

Amplification by 5'RACE using constant-segment primers produced TCR alpha and TCR beta cDNA libraries that carried sample barcodes and UMIs. TCRdb re-called the 5' RACE reads through MiXCR, storing one row per CDR3 protein. Seen here are 350,000 or so distinct CDR3 sequences, over 20% observed once, and the top ten hold around 13%. The receptor's source is an adult woman who had mild COVID-19 (a few samples of this study predate the infection). Cell type and time point are not known. The sample consisted of PBMCs or a T cell subset sorted from them (not recorded which). This rearrangement joins TRBV7-9 to TRBJ2-7; TRBD2 matches at 14 bases. CDR3 sequence (DNA): TGTGCCAGCAGCTTTAGGGCCGGGACTAGCGGGAGCTACGAGCAGTACTTC. This gives the protein CASSFRAGTSGSYEQYF.